This TCR beta chain was identified during a study of read filtering for tumor transcriptome and immune sequencing. Across the whole study: Patients were 17 male and about 15 female, mean age approximately 70 years, range about 47 to 85. The study, taken as a whole, reports: IR-seq captured clonotypes deeper and more reliably than RNA-seq.

Molecular barcoded adaptors covering alpha/delta and beta/gamma chains were used on approximately 400 ng RNA. MiXCR, run by TCRdb on the reads, gives a single entry per CDR3 protein. The table lists approximately 58,000 distinct CDR3 sequences, approximately 13% of them singletons. This clonotype was recorded a few times. The antigen is undetermined. A much larger clone differs by one base, so this may be a read error. Sequenced: a population of CD138-negative cells sorted from bone marrow. The receptor's source is a donor over 35 with multiple myeloma.

CDR3 residues: CTSSAGKSYPYTGELFF. For the CDR3, the DNA is TGCACCAGCAGTGCGGGAAAGAGCTACCCTTACACCGGGGAGCTGTTTTTT. The genes are TRBV10-2 and TRBJ2-2, with D possibly TRBD2 on 6 matching bases. In germline, CDR1 is WSHSY, CDR2 SAAADI. The CDR3 totals 17 residues.